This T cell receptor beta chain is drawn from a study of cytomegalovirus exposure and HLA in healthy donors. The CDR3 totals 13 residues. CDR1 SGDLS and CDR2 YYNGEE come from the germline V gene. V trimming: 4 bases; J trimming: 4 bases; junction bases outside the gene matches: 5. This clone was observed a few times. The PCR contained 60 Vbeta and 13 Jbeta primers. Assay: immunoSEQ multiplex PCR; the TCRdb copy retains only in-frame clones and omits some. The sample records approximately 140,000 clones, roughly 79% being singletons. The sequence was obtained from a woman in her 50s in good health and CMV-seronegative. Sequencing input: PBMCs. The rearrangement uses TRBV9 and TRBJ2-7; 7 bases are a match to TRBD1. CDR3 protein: CASSLRDSYEQYF. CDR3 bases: TGTGCCAGCAGCCTCCGGGACAGTTACGAGCAGTACTTC.